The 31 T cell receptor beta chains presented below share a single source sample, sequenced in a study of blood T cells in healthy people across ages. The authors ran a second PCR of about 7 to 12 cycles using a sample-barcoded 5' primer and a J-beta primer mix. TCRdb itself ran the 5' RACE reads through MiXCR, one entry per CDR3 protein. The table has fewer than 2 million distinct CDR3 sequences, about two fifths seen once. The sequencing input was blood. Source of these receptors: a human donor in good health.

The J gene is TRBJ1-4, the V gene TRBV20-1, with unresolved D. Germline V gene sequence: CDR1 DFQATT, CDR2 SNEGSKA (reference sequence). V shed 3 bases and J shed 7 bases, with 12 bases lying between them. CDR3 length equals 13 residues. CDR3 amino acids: CSASGERGEKLFF. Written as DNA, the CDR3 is TGCAGTGCTAGCGGGGAACGGGGTGAAAAACTGTTTTTT.

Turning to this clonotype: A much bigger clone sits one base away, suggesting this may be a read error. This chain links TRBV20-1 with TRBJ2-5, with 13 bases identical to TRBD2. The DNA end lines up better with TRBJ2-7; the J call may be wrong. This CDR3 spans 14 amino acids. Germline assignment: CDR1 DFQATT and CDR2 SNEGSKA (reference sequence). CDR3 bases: TGCAGTGCTTGGACTAGCGGGGGCTCCCACGAGCAGTACTTC. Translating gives CSAWTSGGSHEQYF.

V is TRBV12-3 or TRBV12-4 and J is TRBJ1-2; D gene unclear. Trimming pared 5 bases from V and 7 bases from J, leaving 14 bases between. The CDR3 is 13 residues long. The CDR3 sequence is CASSLTQEAGYTF. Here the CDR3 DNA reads TGTGCCAGCAGTCTAACCCAGGAGGCTGGCTACACCTTC.

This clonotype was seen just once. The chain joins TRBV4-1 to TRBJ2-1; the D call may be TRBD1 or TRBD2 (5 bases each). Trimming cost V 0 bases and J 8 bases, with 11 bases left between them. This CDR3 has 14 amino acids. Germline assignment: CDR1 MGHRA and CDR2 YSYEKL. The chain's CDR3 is CASSQEGTGDEQFF. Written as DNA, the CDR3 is TGCGCCAGCAGCCAAGAAGGGACGGGTGATGAGCAGTTCTTC.

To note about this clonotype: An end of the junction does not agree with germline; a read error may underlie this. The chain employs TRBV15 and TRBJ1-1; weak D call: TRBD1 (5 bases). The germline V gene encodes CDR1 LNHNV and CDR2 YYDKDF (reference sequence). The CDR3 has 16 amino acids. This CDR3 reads CTTSRDYGALNTEAFF. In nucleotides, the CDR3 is TGTACCACCAGCAGAGATTATGGGGCACTGAACACTGAAGCTTTCTTT.

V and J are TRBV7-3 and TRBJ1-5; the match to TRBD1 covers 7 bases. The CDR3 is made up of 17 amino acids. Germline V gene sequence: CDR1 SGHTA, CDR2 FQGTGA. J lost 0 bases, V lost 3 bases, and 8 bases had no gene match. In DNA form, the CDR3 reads TGTGCCAGCAGCTTCAACCTCGGACAGGATAGCAATCAGCCCCAGCATTTT. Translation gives CASSFNLGQDSNQPQHF. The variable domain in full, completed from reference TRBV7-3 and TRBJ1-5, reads GAGVSQTPSNKVTEKGKYVELRCDPISGHTALYWYRQSLGQGPEFLIYFQGTGAADDSGLPNDRFFAVRPEGSVSTLKIQRTERGDSAVYLCASSFNLGQDSNQPQHFGDGTRLSIL.

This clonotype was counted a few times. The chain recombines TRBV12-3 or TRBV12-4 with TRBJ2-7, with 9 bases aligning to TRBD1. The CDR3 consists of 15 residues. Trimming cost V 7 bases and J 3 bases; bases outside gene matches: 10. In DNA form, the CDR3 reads TGTGCCAGCACCCCAGAGGGACAGGGATTCTACGAGCAGTACTTC. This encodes CASTPEGQGFYEQYF.

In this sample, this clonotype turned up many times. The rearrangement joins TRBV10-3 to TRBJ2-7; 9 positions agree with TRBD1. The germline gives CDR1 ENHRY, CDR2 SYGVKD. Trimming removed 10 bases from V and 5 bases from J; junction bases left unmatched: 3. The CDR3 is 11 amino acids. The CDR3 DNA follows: TGTGCCACCGGGACAGGGAACGAGCAGTACTTC. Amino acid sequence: CATGTGNEQYF.

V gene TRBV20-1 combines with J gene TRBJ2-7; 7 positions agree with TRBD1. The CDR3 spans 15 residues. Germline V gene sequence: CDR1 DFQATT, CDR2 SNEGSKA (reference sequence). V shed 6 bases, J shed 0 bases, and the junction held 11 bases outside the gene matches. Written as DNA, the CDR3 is TGCAGTGCCGATCTGGGACAGACAAGCTCCTACGAGCAGTACTTC. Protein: CSADLGQTSSYEQYF.

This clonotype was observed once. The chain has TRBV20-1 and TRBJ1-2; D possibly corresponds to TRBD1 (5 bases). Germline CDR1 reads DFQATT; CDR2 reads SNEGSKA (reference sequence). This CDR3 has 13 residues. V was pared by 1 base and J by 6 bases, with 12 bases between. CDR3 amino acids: CSARGAIGDGYTF. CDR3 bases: TGCAGTGCTAGAGGTGCAATAGGGGATGGCTACACCTTC.

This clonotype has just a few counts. This CDR3 reads CSARDSRRPGTTEAFF. The CDR3, as DNA: TGCAGTGCTAGAGATTCCAGGCGGCCCGGGACCACTGAAGCTTTCTTT. The gene calls are TRBV20-1 and TRBJ1-1; weak D call: TRBD1 (5 bases). V was trimmed by 0 bases and J by 4 bases, leaving 18 bases between them. The germline V gene encodes CDR1 DFQATT and CDR2 SNEGSKA (reference sequence). The CDR3 is 16 amino acids.

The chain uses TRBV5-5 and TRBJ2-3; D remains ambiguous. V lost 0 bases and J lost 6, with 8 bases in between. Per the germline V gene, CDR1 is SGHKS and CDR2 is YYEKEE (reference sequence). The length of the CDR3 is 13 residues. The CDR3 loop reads CASSLAAEDTQYF. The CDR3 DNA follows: TGTGCCAGCAGCTTGGCCGCGGAGGATACGCAGTATTTT.

DNA for the CDR3: TGTGCCTGGAGTGTAATTGTCGAGCAGTACTTC. Translation: CAWSVIVEQYF. The chain employs TRBV30 and TRBJ2-7; D call uncertain. Germline V lookup: CDR1 GTSNPN, CDR2 SVGIG (reference sequence). V lost 0 bases and J lost 6, with 6 bases in between. The CDR3 runs to 11 residues.

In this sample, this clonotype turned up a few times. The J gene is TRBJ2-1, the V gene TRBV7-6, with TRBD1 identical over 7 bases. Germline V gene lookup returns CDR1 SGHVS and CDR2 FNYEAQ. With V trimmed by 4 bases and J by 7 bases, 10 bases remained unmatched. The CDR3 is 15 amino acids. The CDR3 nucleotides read TGTGCCAGCAGCTCCACGACAGGGCTAGGGAATGAGCAGTTCTTC. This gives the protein CASSSTTGLGNEQFF.

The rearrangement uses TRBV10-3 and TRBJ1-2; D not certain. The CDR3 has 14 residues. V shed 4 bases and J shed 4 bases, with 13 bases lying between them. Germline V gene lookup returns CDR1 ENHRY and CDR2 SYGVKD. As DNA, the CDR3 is TGTGCCATCAGTGCAGCAGGAGCTATCTATGGCTACACCTTC. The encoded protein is CAISAAGAIYGYTF.

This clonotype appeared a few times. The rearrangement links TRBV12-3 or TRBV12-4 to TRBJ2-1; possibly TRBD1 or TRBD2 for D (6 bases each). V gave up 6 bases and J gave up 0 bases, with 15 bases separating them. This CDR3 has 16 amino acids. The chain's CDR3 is CASRLGGRYSYNEQFF. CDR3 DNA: TGTGCCAGCAGGCTAGGGGGGAGGTACTCCTACAATGAGCAGTTCTTC.

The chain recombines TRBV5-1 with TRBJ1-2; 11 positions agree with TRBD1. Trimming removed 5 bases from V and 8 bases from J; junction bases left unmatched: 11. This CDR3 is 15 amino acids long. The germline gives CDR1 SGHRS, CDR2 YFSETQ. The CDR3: CASRPGTGGSYGYTF. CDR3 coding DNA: TGCGCCAGCAGACCCGGGACAGGGGGTTCGTACGGCTACACCTTC.

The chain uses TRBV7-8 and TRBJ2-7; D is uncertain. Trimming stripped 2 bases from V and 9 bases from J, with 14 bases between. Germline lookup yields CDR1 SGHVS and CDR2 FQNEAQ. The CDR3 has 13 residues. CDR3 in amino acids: CASSLSELRGQYF. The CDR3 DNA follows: TGTGCCAGCAGCTTAAGTGAGTTACGCGGGCAGTACTTC.

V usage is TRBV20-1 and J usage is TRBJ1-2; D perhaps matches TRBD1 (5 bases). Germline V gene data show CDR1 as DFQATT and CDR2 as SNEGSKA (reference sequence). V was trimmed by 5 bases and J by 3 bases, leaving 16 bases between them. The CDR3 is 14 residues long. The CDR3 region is CSARTLRGDYGYTF. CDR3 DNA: TGCAGTGCTCGGACTCTGCGGGGGGACTATGGCTACACCTTC.

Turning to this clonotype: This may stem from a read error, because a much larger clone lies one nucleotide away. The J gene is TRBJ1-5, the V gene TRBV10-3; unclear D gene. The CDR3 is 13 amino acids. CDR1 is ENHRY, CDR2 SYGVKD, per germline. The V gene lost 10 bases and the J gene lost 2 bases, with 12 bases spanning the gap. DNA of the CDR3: TGTGCCACCGGGATAGCCCGCAATCAGCCCCAGCATTTT. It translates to CATGIARNQPQHF.

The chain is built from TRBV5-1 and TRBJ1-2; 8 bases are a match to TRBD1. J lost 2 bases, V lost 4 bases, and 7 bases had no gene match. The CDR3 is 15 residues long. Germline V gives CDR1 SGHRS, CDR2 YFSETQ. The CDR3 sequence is CASSERQGLNYGYTF. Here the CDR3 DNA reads TGCGCCAGCAGCGAGCGACAGGGGCTAAACTATGGCTACACCTTC.

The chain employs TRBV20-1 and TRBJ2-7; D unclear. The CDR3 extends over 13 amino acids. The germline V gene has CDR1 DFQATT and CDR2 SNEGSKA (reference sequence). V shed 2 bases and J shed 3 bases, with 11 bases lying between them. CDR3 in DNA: TGCAGTGCTAGACCGTTAGAGCGCTACGAGCAGTACTTC. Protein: CSARPLERYEQYF.

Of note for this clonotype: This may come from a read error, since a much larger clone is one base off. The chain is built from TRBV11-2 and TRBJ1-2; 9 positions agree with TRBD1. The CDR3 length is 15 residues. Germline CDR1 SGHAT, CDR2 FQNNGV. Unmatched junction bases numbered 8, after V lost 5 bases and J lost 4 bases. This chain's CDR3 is CASSPGTGTLYGYTF. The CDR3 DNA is TGTGCCAGCAGCCCCGGGACAGGGACCCTCTATGGCTACACCTTC.

The CDR3 DNA sequence: TGCGCCAGCAGCCAAGTTTCAGGCCACACAGATACGCAGTATTTT. Translation: CASSQVSGHTDTQYF. The chain combines TRBV4-1 with TRBJ2-3; D call uncertain. V dropped 1 base and J dropped 2 bases, with 10 bases sitting between them. Germline V gene sequence: CDR1 MGHRA, CDR2 YSYEKL. The CDR3 has 15 residues.

The CDR3 coding sequence is TGCGCCAGCAGCCTGGGACTAGCGGGGGGAAGAGGAGAGACCCAGTACTTC. This encodes CASSLGLAGGRGETQYF. This chain links TRBV4-1 with TRBJ2-5; TRBD2 matches 15 bases. V was clipped by 4 bases and J by 4 bases; unmatched bases: 7. The CDR3 runs 17 residues. Germline V gives CDR1 MGHRA, CDR2 YSYEKL.

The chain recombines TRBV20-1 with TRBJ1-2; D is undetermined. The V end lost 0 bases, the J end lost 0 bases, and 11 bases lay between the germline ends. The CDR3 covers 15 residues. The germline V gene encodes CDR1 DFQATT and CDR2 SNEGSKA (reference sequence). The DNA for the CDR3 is TGCAGTGCTAGAGACGGACGGAATACTAACTATGGCTACACCTTC. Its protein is CSARDGRNTNYGYTF.

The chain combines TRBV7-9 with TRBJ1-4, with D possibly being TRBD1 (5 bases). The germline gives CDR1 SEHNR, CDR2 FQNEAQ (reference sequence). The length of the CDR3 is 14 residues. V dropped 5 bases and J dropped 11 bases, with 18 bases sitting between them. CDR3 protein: CASSLDHLRGKLFF. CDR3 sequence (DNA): TGTGCCAGCAGCCTGGATCATCTGAGGGGTAAACTGTTTTTT.

Here the CDR3 reads CASSPNPTDPGRGYTF. CDR3 nucleotides: TGTGCCAGCAGCCCCAATCCAACCGACCCGGGGCGGGGCTACACCTTC. V usage is TRBV7-9 and J usage is TRBJ1-2, with TRBD1 as a possible D gene (5 bases). The ends were cut back, 5 bases at V and 8 bases at J, with 24 bases in the middle. CDR3 length equals 16 residues. Per germline, CDR1 SEHNR and CDR2 FQNEAQ (reference sequence).

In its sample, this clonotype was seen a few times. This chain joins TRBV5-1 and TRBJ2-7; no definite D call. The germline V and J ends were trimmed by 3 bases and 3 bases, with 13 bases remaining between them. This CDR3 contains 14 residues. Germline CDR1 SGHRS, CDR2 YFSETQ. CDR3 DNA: TGCGCCAGCAGCTCCGACGGATGGGTCTACGAGCAGTACTTC. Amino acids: CASSSDGWVYEQYF.

This CDR3 reads CSARIGTGDANTQYF. Written as DNA, the CDR3 is TGCAGTGCTAGAATAGGGACAGGGGATGCAAATACGCAGTATTTT. The rearrangement joins TRBV20-1 to TRBJ2-3; 10 positions match TRBD1. The CDR3 is 15 amino acids. J was trimmed by 7 bases and V by 2 bases; bases with no gene match: 9. Germline V gene sequence: CDR1 DFQATT, CDR2 SNEGSKA (reference sequence).

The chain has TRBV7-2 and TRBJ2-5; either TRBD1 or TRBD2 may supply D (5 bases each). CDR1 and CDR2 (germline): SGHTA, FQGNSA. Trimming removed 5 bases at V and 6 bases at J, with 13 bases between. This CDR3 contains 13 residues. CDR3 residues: CASSQVGVQTQYF. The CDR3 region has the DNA TGTGCCAGCAGCCAAGTGGGGGTGCAGACCCAGTACTTC.